This TCR beta chain was identified in a study of STAT5B mutations in CD4+ large granular lymphocyte leukemia. Study-level information: Among healthy controls, a particular HLA allele went with more CDR3 'QG' motifs. Study results and caveats: CD4-sorted patient repertoires seemed more clonal than healthy CD4+ repertoires. TRBV06-family usage was enriched in top patient clones (8/27) versus controls (2/35).

Germline CDR1 and CDR2: MNHNS and SASEGT. The CDR3 is 14 residues long. Trimming took off 8 bases at V and 8 bases at J, with 18 bases between the two ends. Libraries were prepared by immunoSEQ multiplex PCR; TCRdb keeps only in-frame clonotypes and omits some of them. The profile shows approximately 20,000 clones, roughly 84% of them singletons. On this clone: Its antigen remains unknown.

The chain uses TRBV6-1 and TRBJ1-4; no clear D. Material: CD4+ T cells from blood buffy coats. The receptor comes from a human donor in good health. The chain's CDR3 is CASLPYRGGEKLFF. The CDR3 region has the DNA TGTGCCAGCCTTCCCTATCGCGGCGGGGAAAAACTGTTTTTT.